Only one count was recorded for the clone carrying this TCR beta chain. Its antigen is not identified. The method was immunoSEQ multiplex PCR; TCRdb's version includes in-frame clones alone and lacks a portion of them. The table lists 65,000 to 95,000 clones, 80% to 90% of them singletons. Germline lookup yields CDR1 MDHEN and CDR2 SYDVKM. Losses at the gene ends were 4 bases for V and 3 bases for J; bases not matched to a gene: 21. The CDR3 is made up of 21 amino acids. This entry is derived from a study of T cell responses to AZD1222 COVID-19 vaccine. Points from the study as a whole: Only five to seven individuals given AZD1222 were seropositive at baseline.

The clonotype was recovered from an adult who received the AZD1222 COVID-19 vaccine. The sample in question was peripheral blood, obtained 28 days after the second AZD1222 dose. J is TRBJ1-3 and V is TRBV28; TRBD1 agrees at 10 bases. The CDR3 loop reads CASSSYSHGGRQGAIGNTIYF. DNA of the CDR3: TGTGCCAGCAGTTCTTACTCGCATGGAGGGCGACAGGGGGCTATTGGAAACACCATATATTTT. Looking up the rest from reference TRBV28 and TRBJ1-3 gives the full variable domain: DVKVTQSSRYLVKRTGEKVFLECVQDMDHENMFWYRQDPGLGLRLIYFSYDVKMKEKGDIPEGYSVSREKKERFSLILESASTNQTSMYLCASSSYSHGGRQGAIGNTIYFGEGSWLTVV.